Each of the 14 T cell receptor beta chains below was sequenced from the same sample in a study of blood T cell repertoires in COVID-19. Generated by immunoSEQ multiplex PCR, the TCRdb table keeps only in-frame clones and is missing some. This table has 40,000 to 55,000 clones, 75% to 85% appearing once. Sequencing was carried out using peripheral blood. These receptors came from a human donor in a cohort sampled during active COVID-19.

V gene TRBV7-9 combines with J gene TRBJ2-1; no clear D. The CDR3 spans 12 residues. Per the germline V gene, CDR1 is SEHNR and CDR2 is FQNEAQ (reference sequence). V was pared by 4 bases and J by 6 bases, with 7 bases between. The CDR3: CASSSTGNEQFF. The CDR3 region has the DNA TGTGCCAGCAGCTCCACGGGCAATGAGCAGTTCTTC.

Only one count was recorded for this clone. J is TRBJ2-3 and V is TRBV29-1; 11 bases agree with TRBD1. This CDR3 is 14 amino acids long. CDR1 is SQVTM and CDR2 is ANQGSEA in the germline V gene. After removal of 6 bases from V and 3 bases from J, the junction contained 5 bases not matched to a gene. As DNA, the CDR3 is TGCAGCGTCAGCCGGGACAGGGGGACAGATACGCAGTATTTT. Translating gives CSVSRDRGTDTQYF.

This clone was seen a single time. The chain carries TRBV3-1 (or the pseudogene TRBV3-2) and TRBJ1-3, with 8 bases aligning to TRBD1. Germline-derived CDR1 and CDR2 are LGHDT and YNNKEL (reference sequence). Trimming cost V 0 bases and J 8 bases; bases outside gene matches: 12. This CDR3 has 17 amino acids. DNA of the CDR3: TGTGCCAGCAGCCAAGATCAGGCCAGGGGGCGGGTGGACACCATATATTTT. Amino acid sequence: CASSQDQARGRVDTIYF.

The chain carries TRBV5-6 and TRBJ1-1, with a tentative D call TRBD1 (6 bases). The CDR3 runs to 16 residues. V was cut by 3 bases and J by 1 base, with 16 bases left in between. Germline V gene data show CDR1 as SGHDT and CDR2 as YYEEEE. DNA for the CDR3: TGTGCCAGCAGCTCGCCATGGGGGCGAACGAACACTGAAGCTTTCTTT. Amino acid sequence: CASSSPWGRTNTEAFF.

The chain couples TRBV2 to TRBJ1-5; the match to TRBD1 covers 9 bases. Germline lookup yields CDR1 SNHLY and CDR2 FYNNEI. CDR3 length equals 14 residues. J lost 2 bases, V lost 6 bases, and 2 bases had no gene match. CDR3 sequence (DNA): TGTGCCAGCAGACAGGGGGCGGGCAATCAGCCCCAGCATTTT. Amino acid sequence: CASRQGAGNQPQHF.

J is TRBJ2-5 and V is TRBV24-1; 8 bases match TRBD1. The trim removed 5 bases at V and 2 bases at J, leaving 0 bases unmatched. CDR1 is KGHDR and CDR2 is SFDVKD in the germline V gene. The CDR3 contains 13 residues. CDR3 residues: CATSGQGQETQYF. CDR3 DNA: TGTGCCACCAGTGGACAGGGGCAAGAGACCCAGTACTTC.

The V call is TRBV4-3, the J call TRBJ2-5; D is perhaps TRBD1 (5 bases). The CDR3 runs 14 residues. V was cut by 0 bases and J by 5 bases, with 10 bases left in between. Germline V gene data show CDR1 as LGHNA and CDR2 as YSLEER. The CDR3 bases are TGCGCCAGCAGCCAAGACCCAGCAGGGGAGACCCAGTACTTC. It codes for CASSQDPAGETQYF.

This sequence joins TRBV9 and TRBJ1-1, with a tentative D call TRBD1 (6 bases). Trimming pared 4 bases from V and 2 bases from J, leaving 18 bases between. The CDR3 is 16 amino acids. Germline CDR1 is SGDLS and CDR2 is YYNGEE. The CDR3 DNA is TGTGCCAGCAGCCCTAGACAGGTTGGACCCAACACTGAAGCTTTCTTT. Its translation: CASSPRQVGPNTEAFF.

The J gene is TRBJ1-2, the V gene TRBV19; possibly TRBD1 for D (5 bases). V lost 4 bases and J 2 bases, leaving 8 bases between the germline ends. Germline V gene lookup returns CDR1 LNHDA and CDR2 SQIVND (reference sequence). The CDR3 sequence is 13 residues long. CDR3 sequence reads: CASSKTANYGYTF. CDR3 in DNA: TGTGCCAGTAGTAAGACAGCCAACTATGGCTACACCTTC.

Comments on this clone: Germline and junction disagree at one end, which may indicate a read error. The chain links TRBV7-7 to TRBJ2-2, with 7 positions matching TRBD2. Germline CDR1 and CDR2: SSHAT and FNYEAQ (reference sequence). CDR3 size: 15 residues. CDR3 sequence: CASSLVERGTGELFF. The CDR3 region has the DNA TGTGCTAGCAGCTTAGTGGAGCGGGGCACCGGGGAGCTGTTTTTT.

This clone was counted a single time. This chain connects TRBV5-6 to TRBJ1-2, with D uncertain. The V and J ends lost 1 base and 2 bases respectively, with 15 bases between them. Germline V gene sequence: CDR1 SGHDT, CDR2 YYEEEE. This CDR3 is 16 amino acids long. CDR3 sequence: CASSLFEQDLNYGYTF. For the CDR3, the DNA is TGTGCCAGCAGCTTGTTCGAGCAGGATCTGAACTATGGCTACACCTTC.

This chain uses TRBV6-5 with TRBJ1-2; D ambiguous. Germline V lookup: CDR1 MNHEY, CDR2 SVGAGI. The CDR3 contains 13 residues. Trimming cost V 6 bases and J 4 bases, with 12 bases left between them. The CDR3 region has the DNA TGTGCCAGCAGATATCTAGGAGGCTATGGCTACACCTTC. This gives the protein CASRYLGGYGYTF.

V gene TRBV6-5 combines with J gene TRBJ2-1; 10 nucleotides agree with TRBD1. Germline values: CDR1 MNHEY, CDR2 SVGAGI. J gave up 2 bases and V 6 bases, and 4 bases lay outside the gene matches. This CDR3 contains 15 residues. This CDR3 reads CASSLTGGTYNEQFF. The CDR3 nucleotides are TGTGCCAGCAGCTTGACAGGGGGCACCTACAATGAGCAGTTCTTC.

V usage is TRBV7-6 and J usage is TRBJ2-1, with 7 bases matching TRBD2. V trimming: 0 bases; J trimming: 7 bases; junction bases outside the gene matches: 9. CDR3 length: 16 residues. The V gene's germline CDR1 is SGHVS and CDR2 FNYEAQ. CDR3 coding DNA: TGTGCCAGCAGCTTAGCGCATGCGGGAGCCGGGAATGAGCAGTTCTTC. This sequence encodes CASSLAHAGAGNEQFF.